This is a list of T cell receptor beta chains from one sample in a study of blood T cells in healthy people across ages. Via MiXCR, TCRdb re-called the 5' RACE reads, giving one row per CDR3 protein. Of 1,800,000 or so distinct CDR3 sequences listed, roughly two fifths are singletons. The specimen sequenced was blood. Receptor source: a human donor in good health. CDR3s include the opening cysteine and the closing phenylalanine or tryptophan. A D gene is named only where the DNA matches it firmly. Clone size appears in some rows only: once, few, many, or a class for an expanded clone.

TRBJ1-2,TRBD1,TRBV12-3/TRBV12-4,few,TGTGCCAGCAGTTTAATGGGACAGGGGGCCGACTATGGCTACACCTTC,CASSLMGQGADYGYTF
TRBJ2-3,TRBD2,TRBV5-1,many,TGCGCCAGCAGCCCCGGGGGGTCAGATACGCAGTATTTT,CASSPGGSDTQYF
TRBJ2-5,.,TRBV7-2,.,TGTGCCAGCAGCTTAGAGGGGCTAGCCGATGGGGAGACCCAGTACTTC,CASSLEGLADGETQYF
TRBJ1-5,.,TRBV2,.,TGTGCCAGCAGTCCTGAAGGTACCCAGGGAGGCAATCAGCCCCAGCATTTT,CASSPEGTQGGNQPQHF
TRBJ1-5,.,TRBV4-1,few,TGCGCCAGCAGCCGATCGGGGATCAATCAGCCCCAGCATTTT,CASSRSGINQPQHF
TRBJ1-1,.,TRBV29-1,.,TGCAGCGTTGAATGGGGGGCAGACACTGAAGCTTTCTTT,CSVEWGADTEAFF
TRBJ2-5,.,TRBV30,.,TGTGCACGGAAGGGAGCGGACCAAGAGACCCAGTACTTC,CARKGADQETQYF
TRBJ1-2,.,TRBV12-3/TRBV12-4,.,TGTGCCACCTCCCCGGCCCCACAACCTCATGGCTACACCTTC,CATSPAPQPHGYTF
TRBJ1-1,.,TRBV6-5,.,TGTGCCAGCAGTTACTATGGTCCGGGAGGTGGCACTGAAGCTTTCTTT,CASSYYGPGGGTEAFF
TRBJ2-7,.,TRBV20-1,.,TGCAGTGCTAGTCAGTTCAGGGTGGGGGTTTCTTACCCCGAGCAGTACTTC,CSASQFRVGVSYPEQYF
TRBJ1-1,TRBD1,TRBV6-5,few,TGTGCCAGCAGACCGGGACAGGACACTGAAGCTTTCTTT,CASRPGQDTEAFF
TRBJ1-6,.,TRBV10-3,few,TGTGCCACCTTACAGGACCCTCTCGGTTCACCCCTCCACTTT,CATLQDPLGSPLHF
TRBJ1-5,.,TRBV29-1,few,TGCAGCGTTGCGGGGGATGGCAATCAGCCCCAGCATTTT,CSVAGDGNQPQHF
TRBJ1-2,TRBD1,TRBV30,.,TGTGCCTTTCTCCCCGGGACAGACTTCTATGGCTACACCTTC,CAFLPGTDFYGYTF
TRBJ2-3,TRBD2,TRBV2,.,TGTGCCAGCAGGCGGGGGGGCCTGGATACGCAGTATTTT,CASRRGGLDTQYF
TRBJ1-1,.,TRBV7-8,.,TGTGCCACCCAGGGTTTTTTGAACACTGAAGCTTTCTTT,CATQGFLNTEAFF
TRBJ1-2,.,TRBV28,.,TGTGCCAGCAACTCAAATGGGGGGACGAATGGCTACACCTTC,CASNSNGGTNGYTF
TRBJ2-7,TRBD2,TRBV2,.,TGTGCCAGCAGAACTAGCGGGGGGGCCTACGAGCAGTACTTC,CASRTSGGAYEQYF